This T cell receptor beta chain emerged from a study of technical replicates of blood from several donors. The CDR3 sequence is 15 residues long. The ends were cut back, 3 bases at V and 1 base at J, with 12 bases in the middle. Germline V lookup: CDR1 LNHDA, CDR2 SQIVND (reference sequence). The count of this clone is one. The data were produced by immunoSEQ multiplex PCR, yet TCRdb's version contains in-frame clones alone and is incomplete. The table lists 65,000 to 95,000 clones, approximately 86% of them singletons, with roughly 4.8% in the top ten. Sequencing used PBMCs. This sequence was found in a human donor in good health. Some clones in this sample may be carry-over from other donors' samples. The chain joins TRBV19 to TRBJ1-1, with D possibly being TRBD1 (5 bases). The CDR3 nucleotides are TGTGCCAGTAGTATCTACAGGACCCGGAACACTGAAGCTTTCTTT. Translating it yields CASSIYRTRNTEAFF.